What follows are 9 T cell receptor beta chains derived from one specimen sequenced in a study of Ad26.COV2.S vaccination and SARS-CoV-2 variants. Clones were sequenced by immunoSEQ multiplex PCR, and TCRdb holds only the in-frame ones, with some missing. The profile covers about 400,000 clones, with approximately 91% appearing a single time and approximately 1.9% taken by the ten largest. The treatment was: 19 received Ad26.COV2.S at low or high dose, single or two shots; about 5 received placebo; per-sample allocation not given. Sampling happened 63 days after the first vaccine or placebo injection. The material was peripheral blood, obtained in a trial of Ad26.COV2.S vaccine versus placebo. The receptor source for this set is a person aged 18-60 years who received the Ad26.COV2.S COVID-19 vaccine or a placebo.

The chain employs TRBV11-3 and TRBJ2-1; D uncertain. The CDR3 length is 16 residues. Trimming cost V 4 bases and J 0 bases, with 13 bases left between them. Germline V gene data show CDR1 as SGHNT and CDR2 as YENEEA. CDR3 region: CASSSNRGNSYNEQFF. The CDR3 DNA follows: TGTGCCAGCAGCTCGAACCGTGGTAACTCCTACAATGAGCAGTTCTTC.

A single count supports this clone. The V and J genes are TRBV11-3 and TRBJ2-1; tentative D call: TRBD2 (5 bases). CDR1 and CDR2 (germline): SGHNT, YENEEA. The V end lost 3 bases, the J end lost 6 bases, and 24 bases lay between the germline ends. This CDR3 is 18 amino acids long. The CDR3 reads CASSFQIAREFVRNEQFF. CDR3 DNA: TGTGCCAGCAGCTTCCAGATCGCGAGGGAGTTTGTTCGCAATGAGCAGTTCTTC.

CDR3 sequence reads: CASSLGIGTSGSEDEQFF. The CDR3 bases are TGTGCCAGCAGCCTAGGTATAGGGACTAGCGGGAGTGAGGATGAGCAGTTCTTC. The rearrangement uses TRBV7-2 and TRBJ2-1; 14 bases align to TRBD2. Germline CDR1 is SGHTA and CDR2 is FQGNSA. The V and J ends lost 5 bases and 8 bases, in that order; junction bases with no gene match: 14. CDR3 length: 18 amino acids. Filled out from reference TRBV7-2 and TRBJ2-1, the complete variable domain reads GAGVSQSPSNKVTEKGKDVELRCDPISGHTALYWYRQSLGQGLEFLIYFQGNSAPDKSGLPSDRFSAERTGGSVSTLTIQRTQQEDSAVYLCASSLGIGTSGSEDEQFFGPGTRLTVL.

This clone was picked up one time. The chain employs TRBV9 and TRBJ2-7, with 9 bases lining up with TRBD2. Trimming removed 0 bases from V and 6 bases from J; junction bases left unmatched: 4. The CDR3 is made up of 14 amino acids. In germline, CDR1 is SGDLS, CDR2 YYNGEE. The CDR3 protein is CASSVVAGASEQYF. The CDR3 region has the DNA TGTGCCAGCAGCGTAGTAGCGGGAGCTTCCGAGCAGTACTTC.

J is TRBJ2-1 and V is TRBV15; 7 nucleotides match TRBD1. The V gene end was trimmed by 0 bases and the J gene end by 5 bases; junction bases not matched to a gene: 7. CDR3 length: 16 residues. Germline V CDR1 and CDR2: LNHNV, YYDKDF (reference sequence). Written as DNA, the CDR3 is TGTGCCACCAGCAGAGATCGTGGGACAGTCCACAATGAGCAGTTCTTC. This encodes CATSRDRGTVHNEQFF.

This rearrangement joins TRBV2 to TRBJ2-1; TRBD2 agrees at 9 bases. V lost 6 bases and J lost 2; bases outside the gene matches: 5. The CDR3 runs 15 residues. Germline CDR1 SNHLY, CDR2 FYNNEI. The CDR3 coding sequence is TGTGCCAGCAGAAGACTAGCGGCCACCTACAATGAGCAGTTCTTC. It encodes CASRRLAATYNEQFF.

The chain joins TRBV11-3 to TRBJ2-1, with no clear D. This CDR3 region has 13 residues. Germline CDR1 reads SGHNT; CDR2 reads YENEEA. V lost 3 bases to trimming and J lost 9 bases, with 12 bases between them. The CDR3 sequence is CASSFRASGEQFF. Here the CDR3 DNA reads TGTGCCAGCAGCTTCCGAGCCTCAGGTGAGCAGTTCTTC. Full variable domain (missing parts from reference TRBV11-3 and TRBJ2-1): EAGVVQSPRYKIIEKKQPVAFWCNPISGHNTLYWYLQNLGQGPELLIRYENEEAVDDSQLPKDRFSAERLKGVDSTLKIQPAELGDSAVYLCASSFRASGEQFFGPGTRLTVL.

This rearrangement joins TRBV19 to TRBJ2-7; 12 positions agree with TRBD2. This CDR3 is built from 15 residues. Germline CDR1 reads LNHDA; CDR2 reads SQIVND (reference sequence). Losses at the gene ends were 5 bases for V and 6 bases for J; bases not matched to a gene: 8. The CDR3 DNA reads as TGTGCCAGTAGTGACTCGGGACTAGCGGGTCGCGAGCAGTACTTC. It specifies CASSDSGLAGREQYF.

The V and J genes are TRBV7-2 and TRBJ2-1; 12 bases are shared with TRBD2. Germline assignment: CDR1 SGHTA and CDR2 FQGNSA. J gave up 4 bases and V 4 bases, and 8 bases lay outside the gene matches. This CDR3 comprises 17 residues. CDR3 coding DNA: TGTGCCAGCAGCTCTCCGACTAGCGGGAGCTCATACAATGAGCAGTTCTTC. Translated: CASSSPTSGSSYNEQFF.